Given below is one T cell receptor beta chain in context. The sample originates from a study of blood T cell repertoires in COVID-19. Trimming took 7 bases from V and 4 from J; bases not matched to a gene: 4. CDR1 and CDR2 (germline): SQVTM, ANQGSEA. The CDR3 sequence is 12 residues long. Profiling relied on immunoSEQ multiplex PCR, and the TCRdb table lists in-frame clones only, not all of them. This repertoire shows 200,000 to 250,000 clones, 84% found once; its top ten account for about 1.7%. The chain recombines TRBV29-1 with TRBJ1-2; 9 bases are a match to TRBD1. The sequence was obtained from a man aged 60-69 years who had recovered from COVID-19. Specimen: PBMCs or T cells enriched from blood (not recorded which). The CDR3 sequence is CSALQGAYGYTF. Written as DNA, the CDR3 is TGCAGCGCACTACAGGGGGCCTATGGCTACACCTTC. Together with reference TRBV29-1 and TRBJ1-2, the CDR3 gives the full variable domain: SAVISQKPSRDICQRGTSLTIQCQVDSQVTMMFWYRQQPGQSLTLIATANQGSEATYESGFVIDKFPISRPNLTFSTLTVSNMSPEDSSIYLCSALQGAYGYTFGSGTRLTVV.